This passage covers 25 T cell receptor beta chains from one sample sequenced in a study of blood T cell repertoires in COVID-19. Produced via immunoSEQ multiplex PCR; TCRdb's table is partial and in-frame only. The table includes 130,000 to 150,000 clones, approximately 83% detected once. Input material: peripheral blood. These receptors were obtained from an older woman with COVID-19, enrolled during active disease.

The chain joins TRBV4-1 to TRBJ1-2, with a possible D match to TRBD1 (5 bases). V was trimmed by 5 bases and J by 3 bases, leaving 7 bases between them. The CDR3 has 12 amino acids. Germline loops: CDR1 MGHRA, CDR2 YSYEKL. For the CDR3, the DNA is TGCGCCAGCAGCGGAGGGGACTATGGCTACACCTTC. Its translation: CASSGGDYGYTF.

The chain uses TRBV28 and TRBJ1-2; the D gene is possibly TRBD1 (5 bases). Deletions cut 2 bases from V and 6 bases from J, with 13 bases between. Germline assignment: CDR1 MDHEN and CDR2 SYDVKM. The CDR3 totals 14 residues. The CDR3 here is CASSLGGEGDGYTF. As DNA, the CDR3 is TGTGCCAGCAGTTTAGGCGGGGAAGGGGATGGCTACACCTTC.

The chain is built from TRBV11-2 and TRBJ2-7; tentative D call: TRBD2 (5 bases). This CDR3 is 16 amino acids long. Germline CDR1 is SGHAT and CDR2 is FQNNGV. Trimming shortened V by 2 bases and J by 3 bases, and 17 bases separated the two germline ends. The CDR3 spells CASSLLSSGGGYEQYF. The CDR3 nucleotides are TGTGCCAGCAGCTTATTATCCTCCGGAGGAGGCTACGAGCAGTACTTC.

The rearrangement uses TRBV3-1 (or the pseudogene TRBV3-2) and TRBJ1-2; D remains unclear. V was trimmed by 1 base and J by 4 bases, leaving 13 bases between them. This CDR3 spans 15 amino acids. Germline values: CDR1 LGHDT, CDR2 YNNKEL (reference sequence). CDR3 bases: TGTGCCAGCAGCCAAGGAGGCGGGCGGCGCTATGGCTACACCTTC. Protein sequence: CASSQGGGRRYGYTF.

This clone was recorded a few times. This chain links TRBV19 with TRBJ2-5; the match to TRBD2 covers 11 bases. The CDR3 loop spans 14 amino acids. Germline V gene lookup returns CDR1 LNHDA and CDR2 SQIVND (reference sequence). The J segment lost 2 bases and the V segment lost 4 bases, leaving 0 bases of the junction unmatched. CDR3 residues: CASSRTSGQETQYF. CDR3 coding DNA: TGTGCCAGTAGTAGGACTAGCGGGCAAGAGACCCAGTACTTC.

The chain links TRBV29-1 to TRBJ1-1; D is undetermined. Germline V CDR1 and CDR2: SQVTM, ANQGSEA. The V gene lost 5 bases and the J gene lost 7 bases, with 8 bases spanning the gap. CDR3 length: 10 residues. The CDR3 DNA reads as TGCAGCGTTTTTACGGTTGAAGCTTTCTTT. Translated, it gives CSVFTVEAFF.

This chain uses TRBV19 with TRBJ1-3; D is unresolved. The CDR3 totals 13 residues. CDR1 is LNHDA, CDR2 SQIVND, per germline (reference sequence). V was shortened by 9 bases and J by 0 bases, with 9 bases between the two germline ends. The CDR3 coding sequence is TGTGCCAGCAGTGGGAGCTCTGGAAACACCATATATTTT. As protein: CASSGSSGNTIYF.

The CDR3 is CASSGSGLNYGYTF. Written as DNA, the CDR3 is TGTGCCAGCAGCGGCTCAGGGTTGAACTATGGCTACACCTTC. The chain employs TRBV5-4 and TRBJ1-2; D might be TRBD1 (5 bases). Germline V CDR1 and CDR2: SGHNT, YYREEE (reference sequence). This CDR3 has 14 amino acids. Trimming pared 4 bases from V and 2 bases from J, leaving 12 bases between.

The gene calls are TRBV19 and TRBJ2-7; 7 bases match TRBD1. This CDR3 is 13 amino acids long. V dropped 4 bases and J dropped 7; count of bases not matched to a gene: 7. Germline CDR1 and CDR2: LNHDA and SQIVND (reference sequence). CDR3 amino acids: CASSRDRVGEQYF. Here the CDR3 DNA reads TGTGCCAGTAGTAGAGACAGGGTAGGGGAGCAGTACTTC.

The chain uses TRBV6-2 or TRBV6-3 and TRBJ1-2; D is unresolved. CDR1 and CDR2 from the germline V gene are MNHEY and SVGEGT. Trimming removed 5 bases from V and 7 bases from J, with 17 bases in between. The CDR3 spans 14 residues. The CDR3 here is CASSPPLAPGGYTF. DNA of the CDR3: TGTGCCAGCAGTCCGCCTTTGGCCCCGGGTGGCTACACCTTC.

In DNA, the CDR3 is TGTGCCAGCAGCTTCTTCACGGGGGAGGGGATAAACACCATATATTTT. It codes for CASSFFTGEGINTIYF. This chain connects TRBV5-4 to TRBJ1-3, with D perhaps matching TRBD1 (5 bases). V dropped 2 bases and J dropped 6 bases, with 18 bases sitting between them. Germline CDR1 is SGHNT and CDR2 is YYREEE (reference sequence). The CDR3 sequence is 16 residues long.

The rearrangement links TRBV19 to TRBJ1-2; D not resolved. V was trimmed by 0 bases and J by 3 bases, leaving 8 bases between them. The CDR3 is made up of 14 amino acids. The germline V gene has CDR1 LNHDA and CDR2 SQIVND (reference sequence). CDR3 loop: CASSIDMPDYGYTF. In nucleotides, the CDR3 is TGTGCCAGTAGTATAGACATGCCGGACTATGGCTACACCTTC.

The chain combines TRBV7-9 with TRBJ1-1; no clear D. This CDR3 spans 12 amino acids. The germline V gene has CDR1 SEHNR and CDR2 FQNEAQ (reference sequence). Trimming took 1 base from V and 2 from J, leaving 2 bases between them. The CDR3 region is CASSLVNTEAFF. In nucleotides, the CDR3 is TGTGCCAGCAGCTTAGTAAACACTGAAGCTTTCTTT.

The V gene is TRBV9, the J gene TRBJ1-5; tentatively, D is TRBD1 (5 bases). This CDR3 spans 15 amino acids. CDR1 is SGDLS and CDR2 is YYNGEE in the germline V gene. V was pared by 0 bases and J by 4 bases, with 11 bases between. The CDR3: CASSVEGERNQPQHF. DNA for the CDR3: TGTGCCAGCAGCGTAGAAGGGGAACGGAATCAGCCCCAGCATTTT.

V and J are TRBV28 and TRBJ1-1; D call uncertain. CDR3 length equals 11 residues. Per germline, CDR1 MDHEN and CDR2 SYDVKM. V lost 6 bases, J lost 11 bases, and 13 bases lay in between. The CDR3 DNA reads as TGTGCCAGCAGCATCCTTGGGCTGGCTTTCTTT. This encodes CASSILGLAFF.

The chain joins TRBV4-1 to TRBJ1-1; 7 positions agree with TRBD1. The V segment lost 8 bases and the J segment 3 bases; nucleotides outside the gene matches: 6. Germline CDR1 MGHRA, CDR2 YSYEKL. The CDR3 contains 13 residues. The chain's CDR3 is CASQGVEDTEAFF. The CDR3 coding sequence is TGCGCCAGCCAGGGGGTAGAGGACACTGAAGCTTTCTTT.

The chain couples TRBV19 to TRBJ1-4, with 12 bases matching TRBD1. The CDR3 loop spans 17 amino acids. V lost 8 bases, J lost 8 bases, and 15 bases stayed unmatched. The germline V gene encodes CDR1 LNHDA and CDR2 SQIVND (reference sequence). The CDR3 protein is CASCEPGQGASLEKLFF. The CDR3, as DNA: TGTGCCAGTTGCGAACCGGGACAGGGGGCATCATTGGAAAAACTGTTTTTT. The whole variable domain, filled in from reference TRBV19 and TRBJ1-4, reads DGGITQSPKYLFRKEGQNVTLSCEQNLNHDAMYWYRQDPGQGLRLIYYSQIVNDFQKGDIAEGYSVSREKKESFPLTVTSAQKNPTAFYLCASCEPGQGASLEKLFFGSGTQLSVL.

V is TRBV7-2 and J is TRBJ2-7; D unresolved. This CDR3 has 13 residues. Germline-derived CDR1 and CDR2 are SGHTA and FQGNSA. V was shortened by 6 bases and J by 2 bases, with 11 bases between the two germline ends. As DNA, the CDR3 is TGTGCCAGCAGTTCTAGGTCTCCCTACGAGCAGTACTTC. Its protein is CASSSRSPYEQYF.

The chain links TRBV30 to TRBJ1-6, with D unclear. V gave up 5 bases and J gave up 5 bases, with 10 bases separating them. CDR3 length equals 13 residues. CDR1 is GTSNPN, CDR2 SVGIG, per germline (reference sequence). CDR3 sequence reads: CAWLEADNSPLHF. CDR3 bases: TGTGCCTGGTTGGAGGCGGATAATTCACCCCTCCACTTT.

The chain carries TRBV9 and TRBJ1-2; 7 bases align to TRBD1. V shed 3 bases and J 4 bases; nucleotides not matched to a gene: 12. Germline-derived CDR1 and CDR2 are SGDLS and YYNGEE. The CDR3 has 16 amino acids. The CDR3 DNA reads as TGTGCCAGCAGCGGGAACCGGGAACAGGGGAGCTATGGCTACACCTTC. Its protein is CASSGNREQGSYGYTF.

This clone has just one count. CDR3: CASSLIAGVTDTQYF. CDR3 nucleotides: TGCGCCAGCAGCTTGATAGCGGGGGTCACAGATACGCAGTATTTT. The chain combines TRBV5-1 with TRBJ2-3; the match to TRBD2 covers 9 bases. The germline V gene has CDR1 SGHRS and CDR2 YFSETQ. CDR3 length: 15 amino acids. The V and J ends lost 1 base and 2 bases, in that order; junction bases with no gene match: 2.

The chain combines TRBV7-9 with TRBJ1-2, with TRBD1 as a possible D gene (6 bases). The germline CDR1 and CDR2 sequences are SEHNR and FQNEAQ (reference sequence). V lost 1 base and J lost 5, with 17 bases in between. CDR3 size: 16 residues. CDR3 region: CASSLEGDRIDYGYTF. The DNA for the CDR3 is TGTGCCAGCAGCTTAGAGGGAGACAGGATTGATTATGGCTACACCTTC.

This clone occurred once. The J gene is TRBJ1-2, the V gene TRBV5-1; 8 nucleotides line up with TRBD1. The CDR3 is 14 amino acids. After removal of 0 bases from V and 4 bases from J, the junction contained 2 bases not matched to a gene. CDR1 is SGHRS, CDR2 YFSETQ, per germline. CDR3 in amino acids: CASSLGQGFYGYTF. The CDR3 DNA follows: TGCGCCAGCAGCTTGGGACAGGGGTTCTATGGCTACACCTTC.

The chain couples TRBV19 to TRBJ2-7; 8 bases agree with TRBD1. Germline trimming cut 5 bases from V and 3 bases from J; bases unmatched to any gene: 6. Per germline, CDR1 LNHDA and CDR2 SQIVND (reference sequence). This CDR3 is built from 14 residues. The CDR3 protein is CASSPRDRFYEQYF. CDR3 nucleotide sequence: TGTGCCAGTAGTCCCCGGGACAGGTTCTACGAGCAGTACTTC.

The CDR3 bases are TGTGCCAGCAGCGCCGGCCGGGACAGAATCTACGAGCAGTACTTC. It codes for CASSAGRDRIYEQYF. This chain links TRBV3-1 (or the pseudogene TRBV3-2) with TRBJ2-7; 7 nucleotides align to TRBD1. The V segment lost 5 bases and the J segment 3 bases; nucleotides outside the gene matches: 10. This CDR3 has 15 residues. CDR1 LGHDT and CDR2 YNNKEL come from the germline V gene (reference sequence).